This TCR beta chain appears in the sequencing data of a study of OX40 agonist ivuxolimab in advanced cancers. At the level of the study: Patients were dosed with the agonistic anti-OX40 (CD134) antibody ivuxolimab. Hepatocellular carcinoma, melanoma, renal cell or head and neck cancer occurred in dose-escalation patients. Anti-PD-1, anti-PD-L1 or anti-CTLA-4 therapy given earlier was allowed, and around 40% had some.

This clone was observed once. Looked up from germline, CDR1 is PRHDT and CDR2 is FYEKMQ (reference sequence). V trimming: 4 bases; J trimming: 9 bases; junction bases outside the gene matches: 9. This CDR3 has 14 residues. Clones were sequenced by immunoSEQ multiplex PCR, and TCRdb holds only the in-frame ones, with some missing. Among tens of thousands of clones listed, over 80% were seen once. The V and J genes are TRBV13 and TRBJ2-7, with 10 nucleotides matching TRBD2. This TCR derives from an adult with an advanced solid tumor such as melanoma, head and neck, liver or kidney cancer. The sample was CD4+ or CD8+ T cells sorted from blood, taken in a trial of the OX40 agonist ivuxolimab. The CDR3 DNA is TGTGCCAGCAGCTCCTCCGGGACTAGCGTCAGGCAGTACTTC. Protein sequence: CASSSSGTSVRQYF.